The 10 T cell receptor beta chains presented below share a single source sample, sequenced in a study of OX40 agonist ivuxolimab in advanced cancers. Produced via immunoSEQ multiplex PCR; TCRdb's table is partial and in-frame only. Among just over 50,000 clones, over 75% were seen once, and the ten largest hold 2% to 2.5%. The sequencing used CD4+ or CD8+ T cells sorted from blood, collected in a trial of the OX40 agonist ivuxolimab. The receptors come from an adult with an advanced solid tumor such as melanoma, head and neck, liver or kidney cancer.

The rearrangement joins TRBV19 to TRBJ2-7; the D call may be TRBD1 or TRBD2 (5 bases each). Trimming took 5 bases from V and 4 from J, leaving 15 bases between them. Per the germline V gene, CDR1 is LNHDA and CDR2 is SQIVND (reference sequence). CDR3 length equals 14 residues. CDR3 coding DNA: TGTGCCAGTAGTCCCGTGGGGGTACTGTACGAGCAGTACTTC. Its protein is CASSPVGVLYEQYF. The whole variable domain, remainder taken from reference TRBV19 and TRBJ2-7, is DGGITQSPKYLFRKEGQNVTLSCEQNLNHDAMYWYRQDPGQGLRLIYYSQIVNDFQKGDIAEGYSVSREKKESFPLTVTSAQKNPTAFYLCASSPVGVLYEQYFGPGTRLTVT.

The chain combines TRBV28 with TRBJ2-3; tentative D call: TRBD2 (5 bases). Germline V CDR1 and CDR2: MDHEN, SYDVKM. CDR3 length: 12 residues. The V end was cut by 5 bases, the J end by 7 bases, with 10 bases between. CDR3 nucleotide sequence: TGTGCCAGCAGTACGCTAGCACATACGCAGTATTTT. Translation gives CASSTLAHTQYF.

In DNA, the CDR3 is TGTGCCAGCAGTTACTCAGGAAGGGTCGGGTATGGCTACACCTTC. The encoded protein is CASSYSGRVGYGYTF. The rearrangement joins TRBV6-5 to TRBJ1-2; the D is unclear. The V end lost 0 bases, the J end lost 5 bases, and 13 bases lay between the germline ends. The CDR3 loop spans 15 amino acids. CDR1 is MNHEY, CDR2 SVGAGI, per germline.

The chain combines TRBV6-5 with TRBJ2-7, with no clear D. The CDR3 has 15 amino acids. V was pared by 4 bases and J by 1 base, with 14 bases between. The germline V gene has CDR1 MNHEY and CDR2 SVGAGI. Written as DNA, the CDR3 is TGTGCCAGCAGTTTCCAGTTCGGAACATCCTACGAGCAGTACTTC. This encodes CASSFQFGTSYEQYF.

V gene TRBV9 combines with J gene TRBJ2-1, with 9 bases matching TRBD2. In germline, CDR1 is SGDLS, CDR2 YYNGEE. The V and J ends lost 4 bases and 5 bases, in that order; junction bases with no gene match: 7. This CDR3 has 15 residues. In DNA form, the CDR3 reads TGTGCCAGCAGCTTAGGGACTAGCTTAGACAATGAGCAGTTCTTC. Protein product: CASSLGTSLDNEQFF. Full variable domain (rest looked up from reference TRBV9 and TRBJ2-1): DSGVTQTPKHLITATGQRVTLRCSPRSGDLSVYWYQQSLDQGLQFLIQYYNGEERAKGNILERFSAQQFPDLHSELNLSSLELGDSALYFCASSLGTSLDNEQFFGPGTRLTVL.

The V call is TRBV7-6, the J call TRBJ1-4; 7 bases are a match to TRBD1. The CDR3 totals 15 residues. Germline lookup yields CDR1 SGHVS and CDR2 FNYEAQ. J gave up 5 bases and V 0 bases, and 3 bases lay outside the gene matches. CDR3 DNA sequence: TGTGCCAGCAGCTTAGCGGGACAGCTCAATGAAAAACTGTTTTTT. Encoded protein: CASSLAGQLNEKLFF.

This chain joins TRBV18 and TRBJ1-4; D call uncertain. This CDR3 comprises 14 residues. Germline V gene sequence: CDR1 KGHSH, CDR2 LQKENI. V lost 4 bases, J lost 0 bases, and 6 bases lay in between. The CDR3: CASSQASTNEKLFF. CDR3 DNA: TGTGCCAGCTCACAGGCATCAACTAATGAAAAACTGTTTTTT.

V gene TRBV6-5 combines with J gene TRBJ1-5; D not certain. The V gene lost 6 bases and the J gene lost 4 bases, with 10 bases spanning the gap. Per germline, CDR1 MNHEY and CDR2 SVGAGI. This CDR3 spans 13 amino acids. CDR3 bases: TGTGCCAGCAGGTCAGGTGGAAATCAGCCCCAGCATTTT. This gives the protein CASRSGGNQPQHF.

This chain uses TRBV11-2 with TRBJ2-7; tentative D call: TRBD1 (6 bases). Trimming stripped 6 bases from V and 2 bases from J, with 14 bases between. Germline values: CDR1 SGHAT, CDR2 FQNNGV. The CDR3 extends over 14 amino acids. CDR3 residues: CASRKPGQTYEQYF. The CDR3 region has the DNA TGTGCCAGCAGGAAACCGGGACAAACCTACGAGCAGTACTTC.

This clone appeared once. The same CDR3 arises from other DNA sequences in this sample as well. The chain is built from TRBV18 and TRBJ1-1, with D possibly matching TRBD1 (6 bases). The V and J ends lost 2 bases and 7 bases respectively, with 11 bases between them. The CDR3 loop spans 13 amino acids. CDR1 KGHSH and CDR2 LQKENI come from the germline V gene. CDR3 loop: CASSPGGQGEAFF. CDR3 DNA sequence: TGTGCCAGCTCACCAGGGGGGCAGGGTGAAGCTTTCTTT.